The 24 T cell receptor beta chains listed next were all sequenced from one sample in a study of blood T cell repertoires in COVID-19. Sequencing was performed with immunoSEQ multiplex PCR; in TCRdb, only in-frame clones are kept and a portion is missing. The sample contains roughly 250,000 clones, 65% to 85% of which appear only once. What was sequenced was peripheral blood. These receptors came from a person between 65 and 79 years old with COVID-19, enrolled during active disease.

This chain connects TRBV5-4 to TRBJ2-5; 9 positions agree with TRBD2. The length of the CDR3 is 19 residues. V lost 4 bases, J lost 0 bases, and 16 bases stayed unmatched. Germline V gene sequence: CDR1 SGHNT, CDR2 YYREEE (reference sequence). CDR3 region: CASSPRVWAGGRDQETQYF. Written as DNA, the CDR3 is TGTGCCAGCAGCCCCCGGGTTTGGGCGGGGGGGCGGGACCAAGAGACCCAGTACTTC. The full variable domain, its missing parts supplied by reference TRBV5-4 and TRBJ2-5, is ETGVTQSPTHLIKTRGQQVTLRCSSQSGHNTVSWYQQALGQGPQFIFQYYREEENGRGNFPPRFSGLQFPNYSSELNVNALELDDSALYLCASSPRVWAGGRDQETQYFGPGTRLLVL.

V usage is TRBV7-2 and J usage is TRBJ2-3, with D perhaps TRBD1 (5 bases). The CDR3 is made up of 14 amino acids. Per the germline V gene, CDR1 is SGHTA and CDR2 is FQGNSA. The V gene lost 10 bases and the J gene lost 2 bases, with 16 bases spanning the gap. The CDR3 region has the DNA TGTGCCAATACTCTAACAGGTATCACAGATACGCAGTATTTT. Translating gives CANTLTGITDTQYF.

The chain employs TRBV3-1 (or the pseudogene TRBV3-2) and TRBJ2-1; possible D gene TRBD2, 5 bases. The CDR3 runs to 14 residues. The V gene lost 5 bases and the J gene lost 4 bases, with 12 bases spanning the gap. Germline V gene data show CDR1 as LGHDT and CDR2 as YNNKEL (reference sequence). The CDR3 DNA reads as TGTGCCAGCAGCGGGAGAGCGGTATACAATGAGCAGTTCTTC. It yields the protein CASSGRAVYNEQFF.

The chain carries TRBV20-1 and TRBJ2-3; D not resolved. This CDR3 is built from 14 residues. Germline values: CDR1 DFQATT, CDR2 SNEGSKA (reference sequence). The V end was cut by 3 bases, the J end by 8 bases, with 18 bases between. Here the CDR3 DNA reads TGCAGTGCTAGTTCGGTGGCTAGTCTTGGTACGCAGTATTTT. Encoded protein: CSASSVASLGTQYF.

The V and J genes are TRBV6-5 and TRBJ2-3, with TRBD1 identical over 7 bases. This CDR3 has 14 residues. J gave up 0 bases and V 8 bases, and 5 bases lay outside the gene matches. Germline CDR1 is MNHEY and CDR2 is SVGAGI. CDR3 sequence reads: CASWTGTSTDTQYF. The DNA for the CDR3 is TGTGCCAGCTGGACAGGTACTAGCACAGATACGCAGTATTTT.

The rearrangement links TRBV7-2 to TRBJ1-1; D not certain. Trimming shortened V by 4 bases and J by 3 bases, and 9 bases separated the two germline ends. Germline V gene data show CDR1 as SGHTA and CDR2 as FQGNSA. The CDR3 has 13 amino acids. CDR3 loop: CASSSQRDTEAFF. DNA for the CDR3: TGTGCCAGCAGCTCGCAACGGGACACTGAAGCTTTCTTT.

The chain employs TRBV5-1 and TRBJ2-7; the D gene is possibly TRBD2 (5 bases). CDR1 is SGHRS and CDR2 is YFSETQ in the germline V gene. Trimming pared 6 bases from V and 0 bases from J, leaving 16 bases between. CDR3 length: 15 amino acids. CDR3 coding DNA: TGCGCCAGCAAAGCTAGGGAGAAGAGCTCCTACGAGCAGTACTTC. It yields the protein CASKAREKSSYEQYF.

The V call is TRBV7-3, the J call TRBJ2-3, with 12 bases fitting TRBD2. Germline V gene sequence: CDR1 SGHTA, CDR2 FQGTGA. V dropped 1 base and J dropped 5; count of bases not matched to a gene: 7. This CDR3 is 17 amino acids long. The CDR3 spells CASSLNPASGREDTQYF. The CDR3 DNA is TGTGCCAGCAGCTTAAATCCGGCTAGCGGGAGGGAAGATACGCAGTATTTT.

This clone appeared a single time. CDR3: CASSLTAVGANVLTF. The CDR3 nucleotides are TGTGCCAGCAGCTTAACGGCAGTTGGGGCCAACGTCCTGACTTTC. V and J are TRBV7-3 and TRBJ2-6; D remains unclear. Trimming took 0 bases from V and 3 from J, leaving 6 bases between them. Germline V lookup: CDR1 SGHTA, CDR2 FQGTGA. This CDR3 region has 15 residues.

The CDR3 region is CASSQAAGRTEAFF. The DNA of the CDR3 is TGTGCCAGCAGCCAAGCTGCAGGGAGGACTGAAGCTTTCTTT. The V call is TRBV3-1 (or the pseudogene TRBV3-2), the J call TRBJ1-1; perhaps TRBD1 as D (5 bases). There are 14 residues in the CDR3. Trimming cost V 1 base and J 5 bases, with 11 bases left between them. Looked up from germline, CDR1 is LGHDT and CDR2 is YNNKEL (reference sequence).

CDR3 in DNA: TGTGCCAGCAGCTCACCCACCCTTTCGGGCTACGAGCAGTACTTC. This encodes CASSSPTLSGYEQYF. The rearrangement links TRBV5-4 to TRBJ2-7; D is ambiguous. The germline CDR1 and CDR2 sequences are SGHNT and YYREEE (reference sequence). This CDR3 region has 15 residues. The V end lost 3 bases, the J end lost 3 bases, and 16 bases lay between the germline ends.

This clone was observed a few times. The chain carries TRBV12-2 and TRBJ1-5; TRBD1, the table's D call, lacks a check against the DNA. TRBV12-2 is termed a pseudogene. The CDR3 consists of 16 residues. The chain's CDR3 is CASRSLVDRGNQPQHF. CDR3 DNA: TGTGCAAGTCGCTCGCTTGTCGACAGGGGGAATCAGCCCCAGCATTTT.

The chain combines TRBV19 with TRBJ2-2; 9 nucleotides match TRBD1. In germline, CDR1 is LNHDA, CDR2 SQIVND (reference sequence). V trimming: 6 bases; J trimming: 5 bases; junction bases outside the gene matches: 7. This CDR3 spans 15 amino acids. CDR3 region: CASRGGQGQTGELFF. CDR3 bases: TGTGCCAGTAGGGGGGGACAGGGACAAACCGGGGAGCTGTTTTTT.

The chain recombines TRBV2 with TRBJ2-2; 10 bases are a match to TRBD2. There are 17 residues in the CDR3. The germline V gene has CDR1 SNHLY and CDR2 FYNNEI. J was trimmed by 7 bases and V by 2 bases; bases with no gene match: 10. CDR3 protein: CASSERLLAGAGGELFF. The DNA for the CDR3 is TGTGCCAGCAGTGAACGGTTGCTAGCGGGGGCCGGCGGGGAGCTGTTTTTT.

The rearrangement links TRBV7-9 to TRBJ1-5, with a possible D match to TRBD1 (6 bases). CDR1 is SEHNR, CDR2 FQNEAQ, per germline (reference sequence). V lost 2 bases and J lost 3, with 11 bases in between. This CDR3 is 15 amino acids long. In DNA, the CDR3 is TGTGCCAGCAGCTTATTAACAGGGCCCAATCAGCCCCAGCATTTT. Protein sequence: CASSLLTGPNQPQHF.

The genes are TRBV30 and TRBJ2-7; 9 positions agree with TRBD2. J was trimmed by 4 bases and V by 0 bases; bases with no gene match: 7. The CDR3 has 15 residues. CDR1 and CDR2 (germline): GTSNPN, SVGIG (reference sequence). CDR3 amino acids: CAWSVRGSGRYEQYF. The CDR3 DNA is TGTGCCTGGAGTGTAAGGGGTAGCGGGAGATACGAGCAGTACTTC.

V is TRBV19 and J is TRBJ1-5; D is uncertain. V was clipped by 3 bases and J by 2 bases, with 14 bases between them. The CDR3 has 16 residues. Germline V CDR1 and CDR2: LNHDA, SQIVND (reference sequence). Here the CDR3 DNA reads TGTGCCAGTAGTATTGAGGCGGCAGTCGGCAATCAGCCCCAGCATTTT. Encoded protein: CASSIEAAVGNQPQHF.

The rearrangement links TRBV6-5 to TRBJ2-7; TRBD1 matches at 8 bases. Germline CDR1 reads MNHEY; CDR2 reads SVGAGI. Germline trimming cut 8 bases from V and 3 bases from J; bases unmatched to any gene: 9. The length of the CDR3 is 14 residues. The CDR3 nucleotides are TGTGCCAGCCGAGGGACAGGCGGCTTCTACGAGCAGTACTTC. It codes for CASRGTGGFYEQYF.

The chain uses TRBV5-4 and TRBJ2-1; 9 nucleotides agree with TRBD2. Germline CDR1 and CDR2: SGHNT and YYREEE (reference sequence). J was trimmed by 5 bases and V by 4 bases; bases with no gene match: 13. The CDR3 spans 17 residues. The CDR3, as DNA: TGTGCCAGCAGCCCGTCGGGGGCTAGCGGGATCCACAATGAGCAGTTCTTC. It codes for CASSPSGASGIHNEQFF.

CDR3 amino acids: CASSLGLLNTEAFF. In DNA, the CDR3 is TGCGCCAGCAGCTTGGGGCTGTTGAACACTGAAGCTTTCTTT. The genes are TRBV5-1 and TRBJ1-1; D remains unclear. CDR1 and CDR2 (germline): SGHRS, YFSETQ. CDR3 length equals 14 residues. V gave up 0 bases and J gave up 0 bases, with 6 bases separating them.

The chain uses TRBV5-1 and TRBJ2-1; TRBD1 matches at 7 bases. The CDR3 loop spans 16 amino acids. Germline assignment: CDR1 SGHRS and CDR2 YFSETQ. V lost 3 bases to trimming and J lost 9 bases; unmatched junction nucleotides: 15. The CDR3 nucleotides read TGCGCCAGCAGCTCGGGATGGGTAGGGGGCCCCCCTGAGCAGTTCTTC. This codes for CASSSGWVGGPPEQFF.

CDR3 residues: CASSERPGLASYNEQFF. The CDR3 coding sequence is TGTGCCAGCAGTGAAAGGCCGGGACTAGCGTCTTACAATGAGCAGTTCTTC. The rearrangement joins TRBV2 to TRBJ2-1; 10 nucleotides match TRBD2. Trimming took 2 bases from V and 4 from J; bases not matched to a gene: 8. The CDR3 contains 17 residues. Germline CDR1 and CDR2: SNHLY and FYNNEI.

V is TRBV19 and J is TRBJ2-3, with a possible D match to TRBD2 (7 bases). CDR3 size: 15 residues. Germline-derived CDR1 and CDR2 are LNHDA and SQIVND (reference sequence). Trimming shortened V by 8 bases and J by 4 bases, and 19 bases separated the two germline ends. The CDR3 DNA reads TGTGCCAGTTCCTTAACGGGCGGGGGCGCAGATACGCAGTATTTT. Residues: CASSLTGGGADTQYF. The full variable domain, its missing parts supplied by reference TRBV19 and TRBJ2-3, is DGGITQSPKYLFRKEGQNVTLSCEQNLNHDAMYWYRQDPGQGLRLIYYSQIVNDFQKGDIAEGYSVSREKKESFPLTVTSAQKNPTAFYLCASSLTGGGADTQYFGPGTRLTVL.

Concerning this clone itself: Other DNA sequences in the sample encode the same CDR3. The V call is TRBV6-5, the J call TRBJ1-6; no firm D call. The CDR3 consists of 13 residues. Germline V gene data show CDR1 as MNHEY and CDR2 as SVGAGI. The V gene lost 6 bases and the J gene lost 7 bases, with 10 bases spanning the gap. The CDR3 DNA follows: TGTGCCAGCAGACGGACGGGGAATTCACCCCTCCACTTT. Its translation is CASRRTGNSPLHF.